This T cell receptor beta chain is drawn from a study of cytotoxic CD8 clonotypes in ibrutinib-treated CLL. Study information: Specimens for response were gathered following a median about 11 months of therapy, spanning 6 to 36.

TCRdb's table, derived via immunoSEQ multiplex PCR, lists solely in-frame clones and lacks some. The table has 190,000 or so clones, around three quarters seen once. Whole-study findings and limits: Clonality increased at ibrutinib response, then returned toward baseline at progression. Clonotypes that were public were uncommon, and they contracted or stayed stable on treatment.

Germline V lookup: CDR1 SGHTA, CDR2 FQGNSA. The V end lost 4 bases, the J end lost 6 bases, and 13 bases lay between the germline ends. The CDR3 sequence is 13 residues long. Cryopreserved PBMCs supplied about 1.9 micrograms of genomic DNA for TCR beta libraries. Points on this clone: Antigen specificity is unknown.

Source: PBMCs, taken after 24 months of ibrutinib treatment. The TCR sequence derives from a human donor with chronic lymphocytic leukemia. The rearrangement uses TRBV7-2 and TRBJ2-7; D is perhaps TRBD2 (6 bases). CDR3 coding DNA: TGTGCCAGCAGCTCCTTCGCCGGGAGCGAGCAGTACTTC. Translation gives CASSSFAGSEQYF.